This T cell receptor (beta chain) was captured by sequencing in a study of shared clonotypes between healthy human individuals. On the study more broadly: CD4 naive and memory got three plates each, CD8 naive two, CD8 memory one. Study outcomes and limitations: Clonotype sharing among the donors was expected to vary with sequencing depth.

Tens of thousands of T cell genomes, or roughly 200 ng DNA, went into the sorted-subset replicate PCRs. Sequencing was performed with immunoSEQ multiplex PCR; in TCRdb, only in-frame clones are kept and a portion is missing. The sample includes approximately 1.9 million clones, just under 95% seen only once; the top ten take more than 1.5%. On this clone: Its antigen is as yet unknown.

This CDR3 has 16 residues. Naive CD8 cells lacked CD45RO and underwent positive selection for CCR7, leaving out terminally differentiated effector memory CD45RA+ cells. The sample comprised naive CD8+ T cells from PBMCs. The V gene is TRBV21-1, the J gene TRBJ2-7; whether TRBD1, the table's D call, matches the DNA was not checked. TRBV21-1 represents a pseudogene. The source is a man between 18 and 35 years old in good health. Some clones in this sample may be carry-over from other donors' samples. CDR3 sequence: CASSKVVGQSSYEQYF. For the CDR3, the DNA is TGTGCCAGCAGCAAAGTCGTGGGACAGAGCTCCTACGAGCAGTACTTC.